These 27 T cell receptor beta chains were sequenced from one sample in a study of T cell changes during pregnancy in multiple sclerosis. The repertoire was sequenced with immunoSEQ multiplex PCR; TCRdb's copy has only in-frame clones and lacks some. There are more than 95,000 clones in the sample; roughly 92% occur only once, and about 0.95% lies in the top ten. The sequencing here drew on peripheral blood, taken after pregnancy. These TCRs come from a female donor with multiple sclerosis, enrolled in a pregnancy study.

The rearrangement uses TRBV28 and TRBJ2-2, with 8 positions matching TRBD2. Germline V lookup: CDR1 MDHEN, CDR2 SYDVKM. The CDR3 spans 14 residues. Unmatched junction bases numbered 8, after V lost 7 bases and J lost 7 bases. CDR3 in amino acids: CASTQTSEGGELFF. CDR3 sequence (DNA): TGTGCCAGCACCCAGACTAGCGAGGGCGGGGAGCTGTTTTTT.

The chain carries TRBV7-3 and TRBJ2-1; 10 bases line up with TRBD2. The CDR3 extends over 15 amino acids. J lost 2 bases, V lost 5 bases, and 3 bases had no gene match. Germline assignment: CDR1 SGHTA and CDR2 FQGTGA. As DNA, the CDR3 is TGTGCCAGCAGCCAACTAGCGGGGACCTACAATGAGCAGTTCTTC. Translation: CASSQLAGTYNEQFF.

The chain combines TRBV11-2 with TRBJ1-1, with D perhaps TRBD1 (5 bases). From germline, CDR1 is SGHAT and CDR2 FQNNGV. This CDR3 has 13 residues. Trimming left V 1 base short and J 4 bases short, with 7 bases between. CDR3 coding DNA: TGTGCCAGCAGCTTAGTAAGGGGCACTGAAGCTTTCTTT. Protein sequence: CASSLVRGTEAFF.

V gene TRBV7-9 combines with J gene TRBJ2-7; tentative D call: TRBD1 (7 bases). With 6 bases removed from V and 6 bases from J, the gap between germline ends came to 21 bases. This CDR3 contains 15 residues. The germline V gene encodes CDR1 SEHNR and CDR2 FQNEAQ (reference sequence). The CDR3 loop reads CASSYTPQGTGEQYF. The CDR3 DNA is TGTGCCAGCAGTTACACACCACAGGGGACTGGCGAGCAGTACTTC.

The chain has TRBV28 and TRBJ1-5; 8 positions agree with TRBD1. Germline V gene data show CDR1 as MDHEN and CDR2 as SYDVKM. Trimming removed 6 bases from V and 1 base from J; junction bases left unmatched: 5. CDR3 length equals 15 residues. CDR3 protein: CASSPDRASNQPQHF. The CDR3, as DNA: TGTGCCAGCAGCCCGGACAGGGCGAGCAATCAGCCCCAGCATTTT.

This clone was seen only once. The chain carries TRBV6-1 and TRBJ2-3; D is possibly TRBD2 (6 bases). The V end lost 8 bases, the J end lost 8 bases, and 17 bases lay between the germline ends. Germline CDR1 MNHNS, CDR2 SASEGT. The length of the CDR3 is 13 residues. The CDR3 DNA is TGTGCCAGCGGCGGGGCGGCGGTCGGTACGCAGTATTTT. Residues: CASGGAAVGTQYF.

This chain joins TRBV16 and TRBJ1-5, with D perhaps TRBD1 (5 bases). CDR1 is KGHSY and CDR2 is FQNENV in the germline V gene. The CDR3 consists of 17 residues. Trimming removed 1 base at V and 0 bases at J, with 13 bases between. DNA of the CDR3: TGTGCCAGCAGCCAATTCAAGCGGGGGGGTAGCAATCAGCCCCAGCATTTT. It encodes CASSQFKRGGSNQPQHF.

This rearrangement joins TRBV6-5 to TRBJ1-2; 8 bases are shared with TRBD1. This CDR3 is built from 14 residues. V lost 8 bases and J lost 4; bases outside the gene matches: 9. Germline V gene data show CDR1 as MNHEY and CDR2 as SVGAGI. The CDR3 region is CASLSRGPVYGYTF. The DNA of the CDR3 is TGTGCCAGCCTGAGCAGGGGGCCGGTCTATGGCTACACCTTC.

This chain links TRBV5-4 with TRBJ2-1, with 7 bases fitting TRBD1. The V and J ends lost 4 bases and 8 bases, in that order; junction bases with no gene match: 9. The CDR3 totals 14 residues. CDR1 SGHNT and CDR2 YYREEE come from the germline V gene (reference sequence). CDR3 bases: TGTGCCAGCAGCCCGAGGACAGGCGCCCATGAGCAGTTCTTC. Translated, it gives CASSPRTGAHEQFF.

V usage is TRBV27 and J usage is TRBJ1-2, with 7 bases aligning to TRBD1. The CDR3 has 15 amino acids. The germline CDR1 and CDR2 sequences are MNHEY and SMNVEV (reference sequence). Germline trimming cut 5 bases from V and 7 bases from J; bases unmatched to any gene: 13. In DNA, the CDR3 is TGTGCCAGCAGTCGCTCGACAGGGCAAGTGGCTGGCTACACCTTC. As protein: CASSRSTGQVAGYTF.

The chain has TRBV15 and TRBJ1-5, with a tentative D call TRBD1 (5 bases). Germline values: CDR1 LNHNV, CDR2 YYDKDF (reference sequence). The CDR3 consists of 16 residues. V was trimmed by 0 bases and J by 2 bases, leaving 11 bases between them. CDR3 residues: CATSRDFLGGNQPQHF. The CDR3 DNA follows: TGTGCCACCAGCAGAGATTTTTTAGGGGGCAATCAGCCCCAGCATTTT.

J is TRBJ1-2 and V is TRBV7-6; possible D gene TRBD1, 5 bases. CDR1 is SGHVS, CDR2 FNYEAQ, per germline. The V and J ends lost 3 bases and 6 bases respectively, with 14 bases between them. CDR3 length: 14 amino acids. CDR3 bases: TGTGCCAGCAGCTTTGGGGGGGATGGAAATGGCTACACCTTC. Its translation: CASSFGGDGNGYTF.

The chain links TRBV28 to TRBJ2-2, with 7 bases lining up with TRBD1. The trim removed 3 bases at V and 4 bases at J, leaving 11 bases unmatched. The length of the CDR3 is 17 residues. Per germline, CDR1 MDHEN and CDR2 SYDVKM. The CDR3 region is CASSFFLGTDRTGELFF. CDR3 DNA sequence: TGTGCCAGCAGTTTTTTTTTGGGGACAGACCGCACCGGGGAGCTGTTTTTT. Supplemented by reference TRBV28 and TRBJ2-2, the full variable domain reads DVKVTQSSRYLVKRTGEKVFLECVQDMDHENMFWYRQDPGLGLRLIYFSYDVKMKEKGDIPEGYSVSREKKERFSLILESASTNQTSMYLCASSFFLGTDRTGELFFGEGSRLTVL.

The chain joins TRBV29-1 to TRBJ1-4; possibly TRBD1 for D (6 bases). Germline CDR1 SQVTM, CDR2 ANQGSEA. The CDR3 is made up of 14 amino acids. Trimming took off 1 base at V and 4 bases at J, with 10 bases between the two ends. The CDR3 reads CSVEGAGDNEKLFF. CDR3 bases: TGCAGCGTTGAAGGGGCAGGGGATAATGAAAAACTGTTTTTT.

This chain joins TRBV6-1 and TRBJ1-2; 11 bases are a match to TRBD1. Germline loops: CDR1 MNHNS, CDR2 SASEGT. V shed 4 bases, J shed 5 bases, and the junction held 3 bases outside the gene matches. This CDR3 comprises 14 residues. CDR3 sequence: CASSGGTGGYGYTF. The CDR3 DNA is TGTGCCAGCAGTGGAGGGACAGGGGGGTATGGCTACACCTTC.

This CDR3 is CASSYSLRDGYTF. CDR3 bases: TGTGCCAGCAGTTACTCTTTACGGGATGGCTACACCTTC. The chain is built from TRBV6-5 and TRBJ1-2; D remains ambiguous. Per germline, CDR1 MNHEY and CDR2 SVGAGI. The CDR3 runs to 13 residues. The germline V and J ends were trimmed by 0 bases and 6 bases, with 8 bases remaining between them.

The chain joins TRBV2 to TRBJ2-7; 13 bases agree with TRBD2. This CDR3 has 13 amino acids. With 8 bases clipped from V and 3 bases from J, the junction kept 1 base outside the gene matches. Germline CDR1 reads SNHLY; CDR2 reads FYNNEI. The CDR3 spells CASGLAGDYEQYF. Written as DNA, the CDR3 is TGTGCCAGCGGACTAGCGGGAGACTACGAGCAGTACTTC.

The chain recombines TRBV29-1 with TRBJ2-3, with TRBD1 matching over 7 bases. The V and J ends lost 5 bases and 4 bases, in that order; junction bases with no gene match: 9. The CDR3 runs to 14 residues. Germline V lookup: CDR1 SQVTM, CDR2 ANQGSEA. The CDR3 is CSVQTGRGADTQYF. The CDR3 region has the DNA TGCAGCGTTCAGACAGGGAGAGGGGCAGATACGCAGTATTTT.

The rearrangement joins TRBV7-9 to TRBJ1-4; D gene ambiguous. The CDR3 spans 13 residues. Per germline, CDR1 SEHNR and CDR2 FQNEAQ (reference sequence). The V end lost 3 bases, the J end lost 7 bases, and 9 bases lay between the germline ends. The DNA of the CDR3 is TGTGCCAGCAGCTTTGAGGGAAGTGAAAAACTGTTTTTT. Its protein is CASSFEGSEKLFF. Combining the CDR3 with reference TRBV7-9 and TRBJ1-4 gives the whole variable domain DTGVSQNPRHKITKRGQNVTFRCDPISEHNRLYWYRQTLGQGPEFLTYFQNEAQLEKSRLLSDRFSAERPKGSFSTLEIQRTEQGDSAMYLCASSFEGSEKLFFGSGTQLSVL.

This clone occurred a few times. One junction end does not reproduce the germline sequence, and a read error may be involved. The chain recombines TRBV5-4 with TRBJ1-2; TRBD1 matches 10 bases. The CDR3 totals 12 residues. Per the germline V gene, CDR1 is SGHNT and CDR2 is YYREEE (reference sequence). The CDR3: CASSPGTGESNF. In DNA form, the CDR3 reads TGTGCCAGCAGTCCCGGGACAGGGGAGTCAAACTTC.

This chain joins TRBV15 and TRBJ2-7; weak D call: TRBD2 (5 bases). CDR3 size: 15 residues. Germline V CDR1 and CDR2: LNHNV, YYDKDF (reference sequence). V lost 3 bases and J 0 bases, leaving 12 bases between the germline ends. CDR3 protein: CATSSSWTDSYEQYF. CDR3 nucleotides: TGTGCCACCAGCAGTAGTTGGACTGACTCCTACGAGCAGTACTTC.

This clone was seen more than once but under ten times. CDR3 in amino acids: CASSGTSGSNEQFF. The CDR3 DNA follows: TGTGCCAGCAGTGGGACTAGCGGGAGCAATGAGCAGTTCTTC. The gene calls are TRBV6-4 and TRBJ2-1, with 13 nucleotides matching TRBD2. Per germline, CDR1 MRHNA and CDR2 SNTAGT. Germline trimming cut 4 bases from V and 6 bases from J; bases unmatched to any gene: 0. The length of the CDR3 is 14 residues.

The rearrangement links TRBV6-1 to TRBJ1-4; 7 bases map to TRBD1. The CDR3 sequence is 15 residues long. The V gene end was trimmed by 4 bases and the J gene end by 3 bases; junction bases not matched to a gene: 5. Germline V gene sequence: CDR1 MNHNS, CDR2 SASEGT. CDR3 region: CASSGYRGPNEKLFF. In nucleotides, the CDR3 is TGTGCCAGCAGTGGATACAGGGGCCCTAATGAAAAACTGTTTTTT.

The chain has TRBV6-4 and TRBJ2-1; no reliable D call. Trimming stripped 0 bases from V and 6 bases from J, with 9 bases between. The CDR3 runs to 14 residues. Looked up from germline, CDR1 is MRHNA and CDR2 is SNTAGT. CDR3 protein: CASSDSGVRNEQFF. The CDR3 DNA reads TGTGCCAGCAGTGACTCTGGAGTTCGCAATGAGCAGTTCTTC.

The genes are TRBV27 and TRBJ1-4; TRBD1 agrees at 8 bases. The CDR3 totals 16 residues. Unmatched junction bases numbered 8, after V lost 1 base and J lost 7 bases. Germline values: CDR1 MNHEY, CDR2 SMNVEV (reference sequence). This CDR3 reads CASSLYHAGGSEKLFF. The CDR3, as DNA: TGTGCCAGCAGTTTATACCACGCAGGGGGCAGTGAAAAACTGTTTTTT.

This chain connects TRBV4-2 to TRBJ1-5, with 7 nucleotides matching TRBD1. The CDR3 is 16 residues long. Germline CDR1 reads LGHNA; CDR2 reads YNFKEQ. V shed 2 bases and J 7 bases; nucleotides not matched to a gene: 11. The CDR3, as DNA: TGTGCCAGCAGCCAAACTTCAGAGGACAGGCACCAGCCCCAGCATTTT. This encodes CASSQTSEDRHQPQHF.

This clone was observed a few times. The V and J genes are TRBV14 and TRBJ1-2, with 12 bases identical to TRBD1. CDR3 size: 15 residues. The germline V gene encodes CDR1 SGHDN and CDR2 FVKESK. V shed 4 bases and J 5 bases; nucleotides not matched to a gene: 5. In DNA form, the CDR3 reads TGTGCCAGCAGCCTCGGGACAGGGGGCTATTATGGCTACACCTTC. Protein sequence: CASSLGTGGYYGYTF.